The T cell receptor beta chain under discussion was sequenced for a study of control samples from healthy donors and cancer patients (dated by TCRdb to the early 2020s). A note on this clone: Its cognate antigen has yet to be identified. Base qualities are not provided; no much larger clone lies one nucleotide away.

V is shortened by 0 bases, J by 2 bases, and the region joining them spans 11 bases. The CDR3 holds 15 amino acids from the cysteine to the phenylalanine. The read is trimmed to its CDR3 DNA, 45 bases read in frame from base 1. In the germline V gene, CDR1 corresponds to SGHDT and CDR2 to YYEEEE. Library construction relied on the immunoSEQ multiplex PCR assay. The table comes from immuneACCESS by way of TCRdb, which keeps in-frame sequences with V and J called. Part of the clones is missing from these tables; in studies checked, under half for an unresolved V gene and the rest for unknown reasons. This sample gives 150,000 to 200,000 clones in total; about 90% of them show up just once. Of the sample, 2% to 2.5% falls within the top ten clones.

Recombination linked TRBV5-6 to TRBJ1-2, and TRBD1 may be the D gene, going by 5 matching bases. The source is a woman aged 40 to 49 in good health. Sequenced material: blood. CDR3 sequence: CASSLEARTNYGYTF. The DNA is TGTGCCAGCAGCTTGGAGGCCAGGACAAACTATGGCTACACCTTC.